This entry lists 25 T cell receptor beta chains sequenced from one sample in a study of blood T cell repertoires in COVID-19. Assay used: immunoSEQ multiplex PCR; TCRdb lists only in-frame clones, some missing. The table has about 150,000 clones, more than 70% seen once. Source material: peripheral blood. These receptors all stem from a man between 18 and 35 years old with active or convalescent COVID-19.

This clone was picked up one time. The chain links TRBV27 to TRBJ2-2; 10 bases line up with TRBD1. Germline V CDR1 and CDR2: MNHEY, SMNVEV (reference sequence). With V trimmed by 6 bases and J by 4 bases, 5 bases remained unmatched. This CDR3 region has 15 residues. CDR3: CASRRDRGSTGELFF. The CDR3 DNA reads TGTGCCAGCAGAAGGGACAGGGGAAGCACCGGGGAGCTGTTTTTT.

The chain joins TRBV12-3 or TRBV12-4 to TRBJ2-7; 7 bases map to TRBD1. CDR3 length equals 12 residues. V lost 5 bases to trimming and J lost 2 bases; unmatched junction nucleotides: 0. The CDR3 DNA reads TGTGCCAGCAGTAGGGGGCCCTACGAGCAGTACTTC. Amino acid sequence: CASSRGPYEQYF.

The chain recombines TRBV9 with TRBJ2-3, with D perhaps matching TRBD1 (5 bases). Germline assignment: CDR1 SGDLS and CDR2 YYNGEE. This CDR3 has 13 amino acids. Trimming shortened V by 3 bases and J by 2 bases, and 7 bases separated the two germline ends. The CDR3 here is CASSADITDTQYF. The CDR3 coding sequence is TGTGCCAGCAGCGCGGACATCACAGATACGCAGTATTTT.

This chain uses TRBV27 with TRBJ2-5; D is uncertain. With 1 base removed from V and 5 bases from J, the gap between germline ends came to 8 bases. The CDR3 has 13 amino acids. Germline assignment: CDR1 MNHEY and CDR2 SMNVEV (reference sequence). CDR3 region: CASSLLFQETQYF. CDR3 DNA: TGTGCCAGCAGTTTATTGTTTCAGGAGACCCAGTACTTC.

The rearrangement links TRBV28 to TRBJ2-7, with 10 bases fitting TRBD1. Losses at the gene ends were 6 bases for V and 3 bases for J; bases not matched to a gene: 8. The germline V gene has CDR1 MDHEN and CDR2 SYDVKM. This CDR3 contains 15 residues. In DNA form, the CDR3 reads TGTGCCAGCAGGGGACCCGGGACAGGGGACTACGAGCAGTACTTC. The encoded protein is CASRGPGTGDYEQYF. Based on the CDR3 plus reference TRBV28 and TRBJ2-7, the full variable domain is DVKVTQSSRYLVKRTGEKVFLECVQDMDHENMFWYRQDPGLGLRLIYFSYDVKMKEKGDIPEGYSVSREKKERFSLILESASTNQTSMYLCASRGPGTGDYEQYFGPGTRLTVT.

V gene TRBV6-5 combines with J gene TRBJ2-1; 11 bases line up with TRBD2. This CDR3 has 14 residues. The J segment lost 5 bases and the V segment lost 7 bases, leaving 4 bases of the junction unmatched. Germline CDR1 is MNHEY and CDR2 is SVGAGI. CDR3 loop: CASTASGGNNEQFF. The DNA for the CDR3 is TGTGCCAGCACGGCTAGCGGGGGGAACAATGAGCAGTTCTTC.

The chain employs TRBV5-6 and TRBJ2-1, with 9 bases matching TRBD2. Looked up from germline, CDR1 is SGHDT and CDR2 is YYEEEE. J was trimmed by 9 bases and V by 4 bases; bases with no gene match: 2. The CDR3 loop spans 12 amino acids. The CDR3 spells CASSTSGLEQFF. The DNA for the CDR3 is TGTGCCAGCAGCACTAGCGGGCTTGAGCAGTTCTTC. The variable domain in full, completed from reference TRBV5-6 and TRBJ2-1, reads DAGVTQSPTHLIKTRGQQVTLRCSPKSGHDTVSWYQQALGQGPQFIFQYYEEEERQRGNFPDRFSGHQFPNYSSELNVNALLLGDSALYLCASSTSGLEQFFGPGTRLTVL.

The chain uses TRBV7-2 and TRBJ1-6, with a weak D call TRBD1 (5 bases). Germline CDR1 and CDR2: SGHTA and FQGNSA. The CDR3 runs to 17 residues. Trimming removed 4 bases from V and 0 bases from J, with 13 bases in between. In nucleotides, the CDR3 is TGTGCCAGCAGCTCCCGACAGTTGAGCTCCTATAATTCACCCCTCCACTTT. Translation: CASSSRQLSSYNSPLHF.

The V call is TRBV15, the J call TRBJ2-7; TRBD1 matches at 7 bases. Trimming at V came to 0 bases and at J to 5 bases, leaving 7 bases not matched to a gene. CDR3 size: 15 residues. Germline V gives CDR1 LNHNV, CDR2 YYDKDF (reference sequence). This CDR3 reads CATSRDGFTGDEQYF. The CDR3 nucleotides are TGTGCCACCAGCAGAGATGGGTTTACAGGGGACGAGCAGTACTTC. Full variable domain (outside the CDR3, taken from reference TRBV15 and TRBJ2-7): DAMVIQNPRYQVTQFGKPVTLSCSQTLNHNVMYWYQQKSSQAPKLLFHYYDKDFNNEADTPDNFQSRRPNTSFCFLDIRSPGLGDTAMYLCATSRDGFTGDEQYFGPGTRLTVT.

The chain combines TRBV6-1 with TRBJ1-5; TRBD1 matches at 8 bases. CDR1 MNHNS and CDR2 SASEGT come from the germline V gene. The CDR3 totals 16 residues. The V segment lost 2 bases and the J segment 9 bases; nucleotides outside the gene matches: 12. The CDR3 spells CASSENPRQGLRPQHF. As DNA, the CDR3 is TGTGCCAGCAGTGAAAATCCCCGACAGGGGCTTCGGCCCCAGCATTTT.

The genes are TRBV5-5 and TRBJ2-1; 14 bases line up with TRBD2. Germline V gene data show CDR1 as SGHKS and CDR2 as YYEKEE (reference sequence). J was trimmed by 6 bases and V by 2 bases; bases with no gene match: 1. This CDR3 is 15 amino acids long. DNA of the CDR3: TGTGCCAGCAGCTTCGGACTAGCGGGGGGCAATGAGCAGTTCTTC. Encoded protein: CASSFGLAGGNEQFF.

This clone was counted a few times. The chain carries TRBV7-8 and TRBJ2-7, with 11 positions matching TRBD2. The ends lost 4 bases at V and 1 base at J; junction bases unmatched: 3. This CDR3 has 15 residues. Germline CDR1 and CDR2: SGHVS and FQNEAQ. The CDR3 region has the DNA TGTGCCAGCAGCTCCGGGACTAGCGGTTCCTACGAGCAGTACTTC. This gives the protein CASSSGTSGSYEQYF.

The V and J genes are TRBV2 and TRBJ1-2; D may be TRBD1 (6 bases). Trimming stripped 6 bases from V and 5 bases from J, with 10 bases between. Germline CDR1 is SNHLY and CDR2 is FYNNEI. The CDR3 length is 12 residues. CDR3 region: CASSRQDYGYTF. The DNA for the CDR3 is TGTGCCAGCAGCCGACAGGATTATGGCTACACCTTC.

The V call is TRBV18, the J call TRBJ2-1; 8 bases are a match to TRBD1. Trimming removed 2 bases from V and 6 bases from J; junction bases left unmatched: 12. The CDR3 loop spans 17 amino acids. Germline lookup yields CDR1 KGHSH and CDR2 LQKENI. Written as DNA, the CDR3 is TGTGCCAGCTCACCATCACTTCGCGGTACAGGGGGCAATGAGCAGTTCTTC. Protein: CASSPSLRGTGGNEQFF.

This chain joins TRBV2 and TRBJ1-5, with D possibly TRBD1 on 5 matching bases. The CDR3 spans 15 residues. V was clipped by 1 base and J by 2 bases, with 9 bases between them. CDR1 is SNHLY and CDR2 is FYNNEI in the germline V gene. This CDR3 is CASSEVGLGNQPQHF. The CDR3 region has the DNA TGTGCCAGCAGTGAAGTGGGGCTGGGCAATCAGCCCCAGCATTTT.

The rearrangement joins TRBV3-1 (or the pseudogene TRBV3-2) to TRBJ2-1; no firm D call. The germline V gene has CDR1 LGHDT and CDR2 YNNKEL (reference sequence). This CDR3 is built from 12 residues. V lost 1 base and J lost 7, with 5 bases in between. The CDR3 loop is CASSQGLNEQFF. Here the CDR3 DNA reads TGTGCCAGCAGCCAAGGGCTTAATGAGCAGTTCTTC.

The chain employs TRBV6-5 and TRBJ2-7; a weak D match, TRBD1 (5 bases). Between the trimmed V and J ends, which lost 6 bases and 3 bases, there was a span of 15 bases. The CDR3 sequence is 14 residues long. CDR1 MNHEY and CDR2 SVGAGI come from the germline V gene. CDR3 bases: TGTGCCAGCAGCCCCCGCAGGGCAGACTACGAGCAGTACTTC. It yields the protein CASSPRRADYEQYF.

The genes are TRBV28 and TRBJ1-5; weak D call: TRBD1 (6 bases). The V gene lost 3 bases and the J gene lost 0 bases, with 15 bases spanning the gap. CDR1 is MDHEN, CDR2 SYDVKM, per germline. The CDR3 contains 17 residues. CDR3 residues: CASSLGQGGYSNQPQHF. CDR3 nucleotide sequence: TGTGCCAGCAGTTTGGGACAAGGGGGTTATAGCAATCAGCCCCAGCATTTT.

This clone was detected only a few times. The chain has TRBV6-1 and TRBJ2-7, with D unresolved. Germline CDR1 reads MNHNS; CDR2 reads SASEGT. Trimming left V 3 bases short and J 3 bases short, with 9 bases between. This CDR3 comprises 13 residues. CDR3 in DNA: TGTGCCAGCAGTGAGACCCGGAGCTACGAGCAGTACTTC. As protein: CASSETRSYEQYF.

J is TRBJ1-2 and V is TRBV29-1; perhaps TRBD1 as D (6 bases). The germline V gene encodes CDR1 SQVTM and CDR2 ANQGSEA. The CDR3 runs to 11 residues. CDR3 bases: TGCAAGACCGCAGGGGTGAACGGCTACACCTTC. Translation gives CKTAGVNGYTF.

The chain uses TRBV24-1 and TRBJ1-5; 9 bases are shared with TRBD1. From germline, CDR1 is KGHDR and CDR2 SFDVKD. The CDR3 sequence is 20 residues long. V gave up 4 bases and J gave up 2 bases; unmatched junction bases: 17. This CDR3 is CATSEKPRDRVSGGNQPQHF. The CDR3 nucleotides are TGTGCCACCAGTGAAAAACCACGGGACAGGGTAAGTGGTGGCAATCAGCCCCAGCATTTT.

The chain links TRBV4-3 to TRBJ2-1; D gene unclear. CDR3 length: 15 residues. Germline CDR1 reads LGHNA; CDR2 reads YSLEER. Trimming left V 0 bases short and J 8 bases short, with 14 bases between. The CDR3 sequence: CASSQEVLYIDEQFF. The CDR3 region has the DNA TGCGCCAGCAGCCAAGAAGTACTATATATCGATGAGCAGTTCTTC.

The V gene is TRBV18, the J gene TRBJ1-5; D might be TRBD1 (6 bases). Trimming pared 2 bases from V and 1 base from J, leaving 12 bases between. The CDR3 has 16 amino acids. The germline CDR1 and CDR2 sequences are KGHSH and LQKENI. CDR3 amino acids: CASSPKGVGSNQPQHF. The CDR3 DNA sequence: TGTGCCAGCTCACCAAAGGGGGTGGGGAGCAATCAGCCCCAGCATTTT.

This clone was detected ten times or more. This sequence joins TRBV5-1 and TRBJ2-1; 10 bases map to TRBD2. V lost 0 bases to trimming and J lost 7 bases; unmatched junction nucleotides: 7. The CDR3 is 16 residues long. The germline gives CDR1 SGHRS, CDR2 YFSETQ. As DNA, the CDR3 is TGCGCCAGCAGCTTGGCCCTAGCGGGGGACTTAAATGAGCAGTTCTTC. Translation: CASSLALAGDLNEQFF.

The CDR3 protein is CASSDSGIHNEQFF. For the CDR3, the DNA is TGTGCCAGCAGTGATTCGGGGATTCACAATGAGCAGTTCTTC. The V call is TRBV2, the J call TRBJ2-1; a weak D match, TRBD2 (5 bases). Trimming removed 3 bases at V and 5 bases at J, with 11 bases between. The CDR3 contains 14 residues. CDR1 is SNHLY and CDR2 is FYNNEI in the germline V gene.